The 24 T cell receptor beta chains reported below all come from one sample, sequenced in a study of regulatory T cells in long-lasting Graves disease. The time point: newly diagnosed GD, antithyroid drugs for less than 3 months. With RNA extracted from PBMCs as input, the TCR library was made. TCR beta libraries were built with iRepertoire HTBI primers and Arm-PCR of CDR3 regions. One entry per CDR3 protein results from TCRdb running MiXCR on the multiplex PCR reads. The sample lists about 440,000 distinct CDR3 sequences, roughly 17% occurring once. In addition, the sample was reused for a study of T cells in Graves' hyperthyroidism and ophthalmopathy.

Source: peripheral blood mononuclear cells (PBMCs), taken at new diagnosis, from a patient treated with antithyroid drugs. These receptors all come from a woman aged 18-30 years with Graves disease.

This clonotype was seen many times. The chain combines TRBV28 with TRBJ1-5, with TRBD1 identical over 8 bases. V gave up 6 bases and J gave up 5 bases; unmatched junction bases: 12. The germline V gene has CDR1 MDHEN and CDR2 SYDVKM. The CDR3 spans 16 residues. As DNA, the CDR3 is TGTGCCAGCAGCTCTCCGGGACAGGACGTTTATCAGCCCCAGCATTTT. It specifies CASSSPGQDVYQPQHF.

Remarks on this clonotype: The CDR3 end shows no conserved phenylalanine or tryptophan, and so a read error is likely. The chain couples TRBV5-6 to TRBJ2-3; tentative D call: TRBD1 (6 bases). V lost 4 bases and J lost 4, with 7 bases in between. Germline V lookup: CDR1 SGHDT, CDR2 YYEEEE. The length of the CDR3 is 12 residues. The CDR3 spells CASSPGADTQYV. The CDR3 DNA reads TGTGCCAGCAGCCCAGGGGCAGATACGCAGTATGTT.

In its sample, this clonotype was seen many times. The chain couples TRBV3-1 to TRBJ1-2; a weak D match, TRBD1 (5 bases). The germline CDR1 and CDR2 sequences are LGHDT and YNNKEL (reference sequence). The CDR3 extends over 13 amino acids. Trimming pared 5 bases from V and 5 bases from J, leaving 12 bases between. The CDR3 DNA reads as TGTGCCAGCAGCACCGGGACGGAATATGGCTACACCTTC. As protein: CASSTGTEYGYTF.

At least ten counts were recorded for this clonotype. The gene calls are TRBV3-1 and TRBJ1-5; TRBD1 is a possible D gene (6 bases). From germline, CDR1 is LGHDT and CDR2 YNNKEL (reference sequence). V was shortened by 1 base and J by 9 bases, with 13 bases between the two germline ends. The length of the CDR3 is 14 residues. The CDR3 sequence is CASSQGGGARPQHF. The CDR3 DNA follows: TGTGCCAGCAGCCAAGGAGGGGGGGCGAGGCCCCAGCATTTT.

In this sample, this clonotype turned up many times. The V and J genes are TRBV7-6 and TRBJ2-3; D is possibly TRBD1 or TRBD2 (5 bases each). The CDR3 spans 15 residues. The V gene lost 5 bases and the J gene lost 0 bases, with 12 bases spanning the gap. Looked up from germline, CDR1 is SGHVS and CDR2 is FNYEAQ. CDR3 protein: CASSRDRISTDTQYF. DNA for the CDR3: TGTGCCAGCAGCCGGGACCGCATAAGCACAGATACGCAGTATTTT.

The sample holds a few counts of this clonotype. The V and J genes are TRBV29-1 and TRBJ1-2; D perhaps matches TRBD1 (6 bases). The germline V gene encodes CDR1 SQVTM and CDR2 ANQGSEA. The ends were cut back, 7 bases at V and 5 bases at J, with 11 bases in the middle. The CDR3 is made up of 11 amino acids. This CDR3 is CSAPDRYGYTF. The CDR3 DNA sequence: TGCAGCGCCCCGGACAGATATGGCTACACCTTC.

The sample holds many counts of this clonotype. The chain links TRBV6-1 to TRBJ2-2; D remains unclear. The V gene's germline CDR1 is MNHNS and CDR2 SASEGT. This CDR3 is built from 13 residues. Trimming took off 4 bases at V and 3 bases at J, with 6 bases between the two ends. CDR3 sequence (DNA): TGTGCCAGCAGTGGACGTTACACCGGGGAGCTGTTTTTT. Protein sequence: CASSGRYTGELFF.

This clonotype was found a few times. One junction end disagrees with the germline gene, perhaps due to a read error. V usage is TRBV11-2 and J usage is TRBJ2-5; 9 bases are a match to TRBD2. CDR3 length equals 17 residues. In germline, CDR1 is SGHAT, CDR2 FQNNGV. The chain's CDR3 is CASSQVPSGIGGETQYF. DNA for the CDR3: TGCGCCAGCAGCCAAGTACCTAGCGGGATAGGGGGGGAGACCCAGTACTTC.

V gene TRBV28 combines with J gene TRBJ2-7, with 14 bases that match TRBD2. The CDR3 spans 23 residues. With 6 bases clipped from V and 0 bases from J, the junction kept 25 bases outside the gene matches. Looked up from germline, CDR1 is MDHEN and CDR2 is SYDVKM. CDR3 coding DNA: TGTGCCAGCAGGGGGGACGGCGGGACTAGCGGGAGTGAATCAAAAAATAGCTCCTACGAGCAGTACTTC. It codes for CASRGDGGTSGSESKNSSYEQYF.

The CDR3 nucleotides are TGTGCCAGCAGTCCCCGGGGAAGCGGGAGATACGAGCAGTACTTC. Its protein is CASSPRGSGRYEQYF. The chain has TRBV11-2 and TRBJ2-7; 8 bases map to TRBD2. The germline CDR1 and CDR2 sequences are SGHAT and FQNNGV. After removal of 6 bases from V and 4 bases from J, the junction contained 11 bases not matched to a gene. The CDR3 sequence is 15 residues long.

This clonotype was found a few times. J is TRBJ2-7 and V is TRBV28; D may match TRBD1 or TRBD2 (5 bases each). The CDR3 consists of 10 residues. V lost 8 bases and J 6 bases, leaving 8 bases between the germline ends. The germline gives CDR1 MDHEN, CDR2 SYDVKM. The CDR3 DNA is TGTGCCAGCGGGGGAAGCGAGCAGTACTTC. Its protein product is CASGGSEQYF.

This clonotype was counted ten times or more. The chain joins TRBV29-1 to TRBJ2-1; 12 bases are shared with TRBD2. The V gene end was trimmed by 3 bases and the J gene end by 7 bases; junction bases not matched to a gene: 7. The germline CDR1 and CDR2 sequences are SQVTM and ANQGSEA. This CDR3 is 15 amino acids long. CDR3 in DNA: TGCAGCGTTGAGAGGACTAGCGGGACGGGGAATGAGCAGTTCTTC. It codes for CSVERTSGTGNEQFF.

This clonotype came up many times. The chain uses TRBV10-3 and TRBJ2-6; 7 bases align to TRBD2. Germline CDR1 reads ENHRY; CDR2 reads SYGVKD. The ends lost 8 bases at V and 0 bases at J; junction bases unmatched: 4. CDR3 size: 15 residues. The CDR3: CAIQGGGSGANVLTF. CDR3 DNA sequence: TGTGCCATCCAAGGCGGGGGCTCTGGGGCCAACGTCCTGACTTTC.

This clonotype was observed a handful of times. The junction differs from germline at one of its ends, possibly a read error. The rearrangement joins TRBV7-2 to TRBJ2-5; TRBD1 might be the D (6 bases). CDR1 and CDR2 from the germline V gene are SGHTA and FQGNSA. There are 15 residues in the CDR3. Here the CDR3 reads CANSPSYVRGETQYF. The CDR3 region has the DNA TGTGCCAACAGCCCCTCCTATGTGAGGGGGGAGACCCAGTACTTC.

The sample holds many counts of this clonotype. J is TRBJ2-5 and V is TRBV20-1; 9 bases agree with TRBD1. The CDR3 spans 15 residues. V shed 8 bases, J shed 4 bases, and the junction held 14 bases outside the gene matches. Per germline, CDR1 DFQATT and CDR2 SNEGSKA (reference sequence). CDR3 in amino acids: CSPIQLGQGGETQYF. Written as DNA, the CDR3 is TGCAGTCCCATCCAGTTGGGACAGGGAGGAGAGACCCAGTACTTC.

V gene TRBV10-2 combines with J gene TRBJ2-3; D unclear. Germline V CDR1 and CDR2: WSHSY, SAAADI. V was clipped by 0 bases and J by 2 bases, with 9 bases between them. There are 15 residues in the CDR3. The chain's CDR3 is CASSESFSNTDTQYF. For the CDR3, the DNA is TGCGCCAGCAGTGAGTCGTTTTCAAACACAGATACGCAGTATTTT.

There are a few counts of this clonotype. The CDR3 region is CASSSRGLRRPDTQYF. CDR3 in DNA: TGTGCCAGCAGCTCACGAGGCCTTAGGAGGCCAGATACGCAGTATTTT. The V call is TRBV5-4, the J call TRBJ2-3, with D maybe TRBD2 (5 bases). The ends were cut back, 3 bases at V and 4 bases at J, with 18 bases in the middle. Germline V gives CDR1 SGHNT, CDR2 YYREEE (reference sequence). The CDR3 sequence is 16 residues long.

The chain uses TRBV3-1 and TRBJ2-7; 11 bases line up with TRBD2. The CDR3 has 16 amino acids. The V gene's germline CDR1 is LGHDT and CDR2 YNNKEL (reference sequence). The ends lost 3 bases at V and 3 bases at J; junction bases unmatched: 7. CDR3 sequence reads: CASSQRLAGPYYEQYF. The DNA for the CDR3 is TGTGCCAGCAGCCAGAGACTAGCGGGACCCTACTACGAGCAGTACTTC.

V is TRBV29-1 and J is TRBJ2-2, with 9 bases identical to TRBD2. J lost 6 bases, V lost 7 bases, and 27 bases had no gene match. Germline V gene sequence: CDR1 SQVTM, CDR2 ANQGSEA. The CDR3 runs 20 residues. The CDR3: CSARRVWGLSGSNTPGELFF. In nucleotides, the CDR3 is TGCAGCGCCCGCCGGGTGTGGGGTCTTAGCGGGAGCAACACGCCCGGGGAGCTGTTTTTT.

This clonotype was found many times. The gene calls are TRBV5-1 and TRBJ2-1; TRBD2 matches at 11 bases. Losses at the gene ends were 4 bases for V and 15 bases for J; bases not matched to a gene: 15. The CDR3 is made up of 15 amino acids. Germline V CDR1 and CDR2: SGHRS, YFSETQ. The CDR3 DNA sequence: TGCGCCAGCAGCATCAGGGGGACTAGCGGTTCCCTCCCGTTCTTC. This sequence encodes CASSIRGTSGSLPFF. Full variable domain (rest looked up from reference TRBV5-1 and TRBJ2-1): KAGVTQTPRYLIKTRGQQVTLSCSPISGHRSVSWYQQTPGQGLQFLFEYFSETQRNKGNFPGRFSGRQFSNSRSEMNVSTLELGDSALYLCASSIRGTSGSLPFFGPGTRLTVL.

This clonotype came up many times. The rearrangement links TRBV7-6 to TRBJ2-3; the D is unclear. The CDR3 loop spans 12 amino acids. Germline-derived CDR1 and CDR2 are SGHVS and FNYEAQ. V was trimmed by 2 bases and J by 5 bases, leaving 5 bases between them. This CDR3 reads CASSLTKDTQYF. In nucleotides, the CDR3 is TGTGCCAGCAGCTTAACGAAAGATACGCAGTATTTT.

This clonotype showed up many times. V gene TRBV28 combines with J gene TRBJ2-2; D may correspond to TRBD1 or TRBD2 (5 bases each). This CDR3 is built from 15 residues. Germline loops: CDR1 MDHEN, CDR2 SYDVKM. V was pared by 3 bases and J by 1 base, with 9 bases between. CDR3 residues: CASSLRGGNTGELFF. CDR3 nucleotide sequence: TGTGCCAGCAGTTTGAGGGGCGGGAACACCGGGGAGCTGTTTTTT.

This clonotype has ten or more counts. The chain couples TRBV27 to TRBJ2-1, with 9 bases that match TRBD2. The CDR3 totals 16 residues. CDR1 and CDR2 from the germline V gene are MNHEY and SMNVEV (reference sequence). V lost 2 bases, J lost 2 bases, and 4 bases stayed unmatched. DNA for the CDR3: TGTGCCAGCAGTTTACTGGCTAGCGGGACCTACAATGAGCAGTTCTTC. It codes for CASSLLASGTYNEQFF.

There are many counts of this clonotype. This chain uses TRBV7-2 with TRBJ1-1, with TRBD1 matching 7 bases. V dropped 0 bases and J dropped 4; count of bases not matched to a gene: 2. Germline V CDR1 and CDR2: SGHTA, FQGNSA. CDR3 length: 14 amino acids. The CDR3 is CASSLARTGTEAFF. In DNA, the CDR3 is TGTGCCAGCAGCTTAGCCCGGACAGGCACTGAAGCTTTCTTT.